This TCR beta chain is drawn from a study of neoadjuvant anti-PD-1 for oral cavity cancer. As for the study in general: Patients without progression got a fourth dose around day 43. Study-wide results and caveats: Post-nivolumab, blood T cell clonality was significantly elevated in non-responders.

As regards this clone: Its antigen remains unidentified.

Analysis of PBMCs was direct, with no culture step. PBMC libraries mostly used about 490 ng of input genomic DNA, with six replicates per sample. Data came from immunoSEQ multiplex PCR; TCRdb stores just in-frame clones and leaves some out. Of some 17,000 clones detected, about 66% appear once; the ten largest clones hold approximately 2.5%. This CDR3 is 14 amino acids long. Germline CDR1 KGHSH, CDR2 LQKENI. Between the trimmed V and J ends, which lost 3 bases and 4 bases, there was a span of 12 bases. This sequence was found in a person aged 35 to 85 with oral cavity squamous cell carcinoma. The chain couples TRBV18 to TRBJ2-5; D is uncertain. The starting material was PBMCs, obtained before nivolumab (anti-PD-1) treatment. CDR3 protein: CASSPDKTPETQYF. The CDR3 bases are TGTGCCAGCTCACCCGATAAGACCCCAGAGACCCAGTACTTC.